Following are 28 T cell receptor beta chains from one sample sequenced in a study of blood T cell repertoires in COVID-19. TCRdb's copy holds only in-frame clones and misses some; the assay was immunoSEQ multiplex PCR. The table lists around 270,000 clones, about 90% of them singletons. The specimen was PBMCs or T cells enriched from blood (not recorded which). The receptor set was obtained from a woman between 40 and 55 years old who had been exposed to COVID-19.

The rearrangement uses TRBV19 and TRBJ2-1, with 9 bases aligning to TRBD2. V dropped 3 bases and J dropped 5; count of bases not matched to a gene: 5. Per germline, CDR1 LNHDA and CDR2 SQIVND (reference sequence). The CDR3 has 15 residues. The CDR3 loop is CASSIRLAVNNEQFF. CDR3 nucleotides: TGTGCCAGTAGTATCAGACTAGCGGTTAACAATGAGCAGTTCTTC.

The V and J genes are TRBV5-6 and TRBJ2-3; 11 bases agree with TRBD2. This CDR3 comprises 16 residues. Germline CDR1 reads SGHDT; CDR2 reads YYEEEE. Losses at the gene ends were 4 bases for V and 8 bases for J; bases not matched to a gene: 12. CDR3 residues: CASSRVSGRGAGTQYF. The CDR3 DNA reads TGTGCCAGCAGCCGCGTTAGCGGGAGGGGGGCCGGTACGCAGTATTTT. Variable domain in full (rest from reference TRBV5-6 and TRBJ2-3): DAGVTQSPTHLIKTRGQQVTLRCSPKSGHDTVSWYQQALGQGPQFIFQYYEEEERQRGNFPDRFSGHQFPNYSSELNVNALLLGDSALYLCASSRVSGRGAGTQYFGPGTRLTVL.

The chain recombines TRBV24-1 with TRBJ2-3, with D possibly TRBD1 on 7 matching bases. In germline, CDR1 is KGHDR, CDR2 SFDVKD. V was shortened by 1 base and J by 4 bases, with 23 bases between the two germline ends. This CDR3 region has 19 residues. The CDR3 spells CATSDLGPGGGGTSDTQYF. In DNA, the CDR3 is TGTGCCACCAGTGATTTAGGTCCAGGGGGAGGAGGTACTTCAGATACGCAGTATTTT.

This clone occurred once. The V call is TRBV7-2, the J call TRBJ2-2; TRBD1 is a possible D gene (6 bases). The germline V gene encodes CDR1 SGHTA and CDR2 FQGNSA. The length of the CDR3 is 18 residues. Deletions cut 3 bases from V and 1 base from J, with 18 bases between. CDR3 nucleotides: TGTGCCAGCAGCTTCTCCGGGACACTCACTTTGAACACCGGGGAGCTGTTTTTT. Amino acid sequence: CASSFSGTLTLNTGELFF.

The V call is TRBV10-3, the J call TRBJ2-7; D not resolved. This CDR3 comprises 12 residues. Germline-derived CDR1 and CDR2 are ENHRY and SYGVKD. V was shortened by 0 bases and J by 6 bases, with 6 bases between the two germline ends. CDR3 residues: CAISESSREQYF. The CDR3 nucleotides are TGTGCCATCAGTGAGTCGTCCCGCGAGCAGTACTTC.

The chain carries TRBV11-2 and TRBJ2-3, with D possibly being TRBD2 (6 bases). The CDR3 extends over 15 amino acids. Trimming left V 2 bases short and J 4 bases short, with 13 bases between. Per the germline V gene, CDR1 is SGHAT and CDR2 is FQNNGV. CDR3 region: CASSLSTSRADTQYF. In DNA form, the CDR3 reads TGTGCCAGCAGCTTATCGACTAGTCGCGCAGATACGCAGTATTTT.

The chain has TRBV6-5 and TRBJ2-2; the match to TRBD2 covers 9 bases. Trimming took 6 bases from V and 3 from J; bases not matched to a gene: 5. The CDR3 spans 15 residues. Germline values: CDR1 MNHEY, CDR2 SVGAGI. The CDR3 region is CASSWGLAHTGELFF. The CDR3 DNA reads TGTGCCAGCAGCTGGGGACTAGCTCACACCGGGGAGCTGTTTTTT.

The DNA for the CDR3 is TGTGCCAGCAGGGCGGCGGGGGGAGGTCCAGATACGCAGTATTTT. Encoded protein: CASRAAGGGPDTQYF. J is TRBJ2-3 and V is TRBV7-9, with 8 bases that match TRBD2. CDR1 SEHNR and CDR2 FQNEAQ come from the germline V gene (reference sequence). The V and J ends lost 6 bases and 4 bases, in that order; junction bases with no gene match: 9. The CDR3 consists of 15 residues.

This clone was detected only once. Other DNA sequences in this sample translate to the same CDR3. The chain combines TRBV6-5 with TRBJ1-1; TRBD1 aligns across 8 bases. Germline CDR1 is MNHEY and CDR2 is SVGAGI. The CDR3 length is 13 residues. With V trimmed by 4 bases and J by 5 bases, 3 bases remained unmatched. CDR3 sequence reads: CASSWTGNTEAFF. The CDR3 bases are TGTGCCAGCAGTTGGACAGGGAATACTGAAGCTTTCTTT.

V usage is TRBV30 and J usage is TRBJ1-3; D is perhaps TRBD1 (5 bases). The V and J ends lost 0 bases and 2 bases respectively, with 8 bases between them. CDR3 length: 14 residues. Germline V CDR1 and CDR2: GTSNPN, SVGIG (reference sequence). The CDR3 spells CAWSVRGTGNTIYF. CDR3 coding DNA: TGTGCCTGGAGTGTAAGGGGAACTGGAAACACCATATATTTT. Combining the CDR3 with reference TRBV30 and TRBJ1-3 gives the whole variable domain SQTIHQWPATLVQPVGSPLSLECTVEGTSNPNLYWYRQAAGRGLQLLFYSVGIGQISSEVPQNLSASRPQDRQFILSSKKLLLSDSGFYLCAWSVRGTGNTIYFGEGSWLTVV.

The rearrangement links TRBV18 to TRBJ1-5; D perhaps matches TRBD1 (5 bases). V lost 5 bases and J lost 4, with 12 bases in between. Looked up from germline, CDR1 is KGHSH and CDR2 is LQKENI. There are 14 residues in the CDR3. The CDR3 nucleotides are TGTGCCAGCTCAGCTACAGGAAAAAATCAGCCCCAGCATTTT. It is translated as CASSATGKNQPQHF. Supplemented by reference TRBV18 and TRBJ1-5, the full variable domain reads NAGVMQNPRHLVRRRGQEARLRCSPMKGHSHVYWYRQLPEEGLKFMVYLQKENIIDESGMPKERFSAEFPKEGPSILRIQQVVRGDSAAYFCASSATGKNQPQHFGDGTRLSIL.

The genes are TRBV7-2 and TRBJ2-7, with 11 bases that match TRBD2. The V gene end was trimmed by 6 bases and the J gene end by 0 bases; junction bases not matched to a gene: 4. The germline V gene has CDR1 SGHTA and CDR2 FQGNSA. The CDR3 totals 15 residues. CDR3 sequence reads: CASSQTSGSSYEQYV. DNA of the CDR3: TGTGCCAGCAGTCAAACTAGCGGGAGCTCCTACGAGCAGTACGTC.

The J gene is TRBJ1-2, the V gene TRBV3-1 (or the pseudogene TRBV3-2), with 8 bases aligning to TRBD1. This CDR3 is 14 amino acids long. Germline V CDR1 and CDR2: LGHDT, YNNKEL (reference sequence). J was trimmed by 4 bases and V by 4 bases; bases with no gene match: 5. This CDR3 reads CASSPTGEGYGYTF. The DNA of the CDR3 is TGTGCCAGCAGCCCGACAGGGGAAGGCTATGGCTACACCTTC.

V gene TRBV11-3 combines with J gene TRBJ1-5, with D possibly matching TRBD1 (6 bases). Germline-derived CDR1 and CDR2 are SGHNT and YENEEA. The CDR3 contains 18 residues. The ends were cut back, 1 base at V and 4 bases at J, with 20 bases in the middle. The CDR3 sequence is CASSLGSAAGALNQPQHF. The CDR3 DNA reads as TGTGCCAGCAGCTTAGGGTCCGCGGCAGGGGCCCTGAATCAGCCCCAGCATTTT.

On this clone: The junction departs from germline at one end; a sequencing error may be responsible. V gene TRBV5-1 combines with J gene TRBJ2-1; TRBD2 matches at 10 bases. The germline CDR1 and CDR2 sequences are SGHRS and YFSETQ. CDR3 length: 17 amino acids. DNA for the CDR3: TGTGCCAGCAGCCCCCCAAGGGGAACTAGCGGGGCGCTTGAGCAGTTCTTC. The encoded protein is CASSPPRGTSGALEQFF.

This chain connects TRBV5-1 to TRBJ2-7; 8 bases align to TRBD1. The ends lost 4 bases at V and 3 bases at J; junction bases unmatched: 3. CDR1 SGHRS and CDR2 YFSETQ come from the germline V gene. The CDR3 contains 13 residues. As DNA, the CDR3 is TGCGCCAGCAGCGGTGGACAGGGCTACGAGCAGTACTTC. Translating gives CASSGGQGYEQYF.

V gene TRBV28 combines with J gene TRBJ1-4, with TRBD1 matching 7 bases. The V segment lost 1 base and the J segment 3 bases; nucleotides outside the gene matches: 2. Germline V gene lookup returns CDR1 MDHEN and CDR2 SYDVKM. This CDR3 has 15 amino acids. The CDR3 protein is CASSLLGQPNEKLFF. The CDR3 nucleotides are TGTGCCAGCAGTTTATTGGGACAGCCTAATGAAAAACTGTTTTTT. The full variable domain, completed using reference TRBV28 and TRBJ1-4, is DVKVTQSSRYLVKRTGEKVFLECVQDMDHENMFWYRQDPGLGLRLIYFSYDVKMKEKGDIPEGYSVSREKKERFSLILESASTNQTSMYLCASSLLGQPNEKLFFGSGTQLSVL.

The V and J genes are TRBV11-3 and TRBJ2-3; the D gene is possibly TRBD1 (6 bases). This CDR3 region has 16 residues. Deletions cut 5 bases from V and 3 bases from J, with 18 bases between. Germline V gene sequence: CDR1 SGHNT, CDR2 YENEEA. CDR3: CASSPNRAKQTDTQYF. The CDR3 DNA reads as TGTGCCAGCAGCCCAAACAGGGCCAAACAAACAGATACGCAGTATTTT.

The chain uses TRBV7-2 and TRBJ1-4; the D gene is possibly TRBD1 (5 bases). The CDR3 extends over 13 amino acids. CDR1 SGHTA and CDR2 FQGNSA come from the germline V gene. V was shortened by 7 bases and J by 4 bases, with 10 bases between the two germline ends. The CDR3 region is CASTRDFNEKLFF. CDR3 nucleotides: TGTGCCAGCACCCGGGACTTTAATGAAAAACTGTTTTTT.

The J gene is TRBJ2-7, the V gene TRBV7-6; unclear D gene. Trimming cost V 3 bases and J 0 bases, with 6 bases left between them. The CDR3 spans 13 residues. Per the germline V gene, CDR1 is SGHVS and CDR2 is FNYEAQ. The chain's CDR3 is CASSFSGSYEQYF. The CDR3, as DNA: TGTGCCAGCAGCTTCTCAGGCTCCTACGAGCAGTACTTC.

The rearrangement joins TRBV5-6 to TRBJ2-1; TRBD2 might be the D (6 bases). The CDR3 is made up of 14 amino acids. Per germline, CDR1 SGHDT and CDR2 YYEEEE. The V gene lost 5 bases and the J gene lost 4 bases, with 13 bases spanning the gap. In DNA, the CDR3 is TGTGCCAGCAGGTCCCGGGACTCTTACAATGAGCAGTTCTTC. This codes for CASRSRDSYNEQFF.

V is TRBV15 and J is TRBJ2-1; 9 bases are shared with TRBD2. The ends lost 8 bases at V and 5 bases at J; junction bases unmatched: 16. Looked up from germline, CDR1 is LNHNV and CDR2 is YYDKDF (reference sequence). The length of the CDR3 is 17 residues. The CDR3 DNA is TGTGCCACCTCGAGTGGGGCCACTAGCGGGCTAGACAATGAGCAGTTCTTC. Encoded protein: CATSSGATSGLDNEQFF.

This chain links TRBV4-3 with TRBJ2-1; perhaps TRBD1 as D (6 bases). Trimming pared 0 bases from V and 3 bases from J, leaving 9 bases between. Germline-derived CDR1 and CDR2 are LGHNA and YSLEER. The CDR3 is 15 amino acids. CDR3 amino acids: CASSQEGTYYNEQFF. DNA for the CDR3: TGCGCCAGCAGCCAAGAGGGGACATACTACAATGAGCAGTTCTTC.

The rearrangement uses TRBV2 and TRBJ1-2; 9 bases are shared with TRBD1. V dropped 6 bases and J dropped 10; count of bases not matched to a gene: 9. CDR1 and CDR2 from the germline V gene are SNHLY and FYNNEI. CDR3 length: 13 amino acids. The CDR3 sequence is CASSGTGNLVYTF. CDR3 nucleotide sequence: TGTGCCAGCAGCGGGACAGGGAATTTAGTCTACACCTTC.

The DNA of the CDR3 is TGTGCCAGCAGCTTGGTCGGGACAGGGGGTCAAGAGACCCAGTACTTC. The encoded protein is CASSLVGTGGQETQYF. The gene calls are TRBV5-5 and TRBJ2-5; 11 nucleotides line up with TRBD1. After removal of 0 bases from V and 2 bases from J, the junction contained 3 bases not matched to a gene. This CDR3 is 16 amino acids long. Germline V lookup: CDR1 SGHKS, CDR2 YYEKEE (reference sequence).

Here the CDR3 reads CASSLVGWRGAISYEQYF. The DNA of the CDR3 is TGTGCCAGTAGTCTCGTGGGGTGGAGGGGTGCCATCTCCTACGAGCAGTACTTC. This chain links TRBV19 with TRBJ2-7; D is perhaps TRBD2 (6 bases). The CDR3 sequence is 18 residues long. Germline V gives CDR1 LNHDA, CDR2 SQIVND (reference sequence). Trimming took 5 bases from V and 0 from J, leaving 23 bases between them.

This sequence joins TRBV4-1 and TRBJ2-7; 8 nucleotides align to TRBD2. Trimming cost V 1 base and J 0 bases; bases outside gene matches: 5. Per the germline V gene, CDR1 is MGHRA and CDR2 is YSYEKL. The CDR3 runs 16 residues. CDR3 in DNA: TGCGCCAGCAGCCAAGGGCGCGGGGGGAGCTCCTACGAGCAGTACTTC. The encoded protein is CASSQGRGGSSYEQYF.

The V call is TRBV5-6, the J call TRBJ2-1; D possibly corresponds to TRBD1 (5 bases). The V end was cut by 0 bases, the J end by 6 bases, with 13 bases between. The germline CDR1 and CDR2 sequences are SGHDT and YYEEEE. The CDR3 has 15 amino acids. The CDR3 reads CASSLGGPIGNEQFF. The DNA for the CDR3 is TGTGCCAGCAGCTTGGGGGGCCCAATCGGCAATGAGCAGTTCTTC.